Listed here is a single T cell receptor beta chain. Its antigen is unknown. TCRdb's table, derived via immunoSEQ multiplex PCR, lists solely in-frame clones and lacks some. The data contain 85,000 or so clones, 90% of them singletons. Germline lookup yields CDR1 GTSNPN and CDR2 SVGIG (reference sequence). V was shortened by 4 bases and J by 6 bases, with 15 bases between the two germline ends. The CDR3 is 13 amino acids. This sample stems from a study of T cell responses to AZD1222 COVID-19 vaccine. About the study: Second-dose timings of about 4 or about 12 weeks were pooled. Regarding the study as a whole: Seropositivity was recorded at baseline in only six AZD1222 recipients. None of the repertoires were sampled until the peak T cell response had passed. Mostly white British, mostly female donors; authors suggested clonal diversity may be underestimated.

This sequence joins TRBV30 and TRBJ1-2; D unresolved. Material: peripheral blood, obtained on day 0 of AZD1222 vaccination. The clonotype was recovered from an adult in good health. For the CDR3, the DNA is TGTGCCTGGACTCTTACGGGTTTGGATGGCTACACCTTC. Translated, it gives CAWTLTGLDGYTF.